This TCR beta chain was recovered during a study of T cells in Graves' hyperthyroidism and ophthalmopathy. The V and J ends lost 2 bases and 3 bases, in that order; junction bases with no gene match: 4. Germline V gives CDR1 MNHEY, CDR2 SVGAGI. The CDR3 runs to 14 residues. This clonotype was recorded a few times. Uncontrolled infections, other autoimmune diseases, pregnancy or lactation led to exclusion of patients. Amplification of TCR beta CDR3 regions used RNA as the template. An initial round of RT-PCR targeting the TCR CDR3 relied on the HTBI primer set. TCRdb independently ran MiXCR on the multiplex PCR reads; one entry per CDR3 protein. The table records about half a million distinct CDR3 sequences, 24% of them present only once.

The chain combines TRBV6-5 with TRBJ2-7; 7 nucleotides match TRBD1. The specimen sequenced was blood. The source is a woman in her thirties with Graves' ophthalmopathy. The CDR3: CASSYGTDNYEQYF. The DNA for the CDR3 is TGTGCCAGCAGTTACGGGACAGATAACTACGAGCAGTACTTC.